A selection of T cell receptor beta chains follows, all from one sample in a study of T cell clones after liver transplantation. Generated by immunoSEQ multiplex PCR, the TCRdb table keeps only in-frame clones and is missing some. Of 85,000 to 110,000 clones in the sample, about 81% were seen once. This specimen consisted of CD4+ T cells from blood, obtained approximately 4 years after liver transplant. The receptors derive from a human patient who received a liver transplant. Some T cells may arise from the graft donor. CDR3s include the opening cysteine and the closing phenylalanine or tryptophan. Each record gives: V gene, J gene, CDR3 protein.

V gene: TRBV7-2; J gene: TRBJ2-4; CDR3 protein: CASSALVAKNIQYF
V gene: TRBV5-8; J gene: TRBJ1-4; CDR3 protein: CASSLGKLFF
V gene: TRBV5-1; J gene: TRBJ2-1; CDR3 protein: CASSQRTGFDEQFF
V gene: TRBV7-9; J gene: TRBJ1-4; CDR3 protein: CASSLKVAGAKEKLFF
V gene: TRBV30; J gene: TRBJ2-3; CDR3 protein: CAWSGQLSTDTQYF
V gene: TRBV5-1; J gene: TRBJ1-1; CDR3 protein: CASSLVQTEMNTEAFF
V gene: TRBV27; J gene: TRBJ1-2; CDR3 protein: CASSLTGGGYGYTF
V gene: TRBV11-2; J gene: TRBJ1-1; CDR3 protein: CASSLVSGRNTEAFF
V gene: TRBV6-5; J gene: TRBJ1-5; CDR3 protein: CASSPGSGVNQPQHF
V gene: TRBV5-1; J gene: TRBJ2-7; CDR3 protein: CASSIRAGSIYEQYF
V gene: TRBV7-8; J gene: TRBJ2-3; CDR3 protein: CASSLVEQFDDTQYF